Shown below are 24 T cell receptor beta chains from a single sample sequenced in a study of cytotoxic CD8 clonotypes in ibrutinib-treated CLL. Clones were read by immunoSEQ multiplex PCR, and TCRdb kept only the in-frame ones, dropping some. This sample has 110,000 to 150,000 clones; about 78% occur once, and the top ten carry 4.5% to 6.5%. Here the sequenced sample was PBMCs, taken after 24 months of ibrutinib treatment. These receptors all stem from a human donor with chronic lymphocytic leukemia.

The chain links TRBV7-8 to TRBJ2-7, with D perhaps matching TRBD1 (5 bases). Germline V gene sequence: CDR1 SGHVS, CDR2 FQNEAQ. This CDR3 spans 11 amino acids. Trimming removed 9 bases at V and 0 bases at J, with 6 bases between. As DNA, the CDR3 is TGTGCCAGGGGGCTCTCCTACGAGCAGTACTTC. The encoded protein is CARGLSYEQYF.

The V and J genes are TRBV19 and TRBJ1-6; D is unclear. The germline V gene encodes CDR1 LNHDA and CDR2 SQIVND (reference sequence). Trimming took off 8 bases at V and 5 bases at J, with 10 bases between the two ends. This CDR3 contains 13 residues. The CDR3, as DNA: TGTGCCAGTCGGGCACCGAATAATTCACCCCTCCACTTT. This sequence encodes CASRAPNNSPLHF.

The genes are TRBV27 and TRBJ1-5, with D perhaps TRBD1 (5 bases). Germline loops: CDR1 MNHEY, CDR2 SMNVEV (reference sequence). The ends were cut back, 6 bases at V and 2 bases at J, with 11 bases in the middle. This CDR3 is built from 14 residues. The CDR3 DNA follows: TGTGCCAGCAGAAAATGGGGGGGCAATCAGCCCCAGCATTTT. Translation: CASRKWGGNQPQHF.

The V call is TRBV10-3, the J call TRBJ2-2; 15 bases are a match to TRBD2. Trimming cost V 11 bases and J 5 bases; bases outside gene matches: 3. The CDR3 runs 14 residues. Germline CDR1 ENHRY, CDR2 SYGVKD. This chain's CDR3 is CALGTSGGTGELFF. Written as DNA, the CDR3 is TGTGCCCTCGGGACTAGCGGGGGGACCGGGGAGCTGTTTTTT.

V and J are TRBV28 and TRBJ2-3; 8 bases agree with TRBD1. Trimming at V came to 5 bases and at J to 4 bases, leaving 5 bases not matched to a gene. There are 14 residues in the CDR3. Germline assignment: CDR1 MDHEN and CDR2 SYDVKM. CDR3 in amino acids: CASSRDRGPDTQYF. In nucleotides, the CDR3 is TGTGCCAGCAGTAGAGACAGGGGCCCAGATACGCAGTATTTT. Combining the CDR3 with reference TRBV28 and TRBJ2-3 gives the whole variable domain DVKVTQSSRYLVKRTGEKVFLECVQDMDHENMFWYRQDPGLGLRLIYFSYDVKMKEKGDIPEGYSVSREKKERFSLILESASTNQTSMYLCASSRDRGPDTQYFGPGTRLTVL.

This CDR3 reads CATSTAAIAGVYNEQFF. CDR3 sequence (DNA): TGTGCCACTTCCACCGCCGCGATAGCGGGGGTATACAATGAGCAGTTCTTC. The gene calls are TRBV18 and TRBJ2-1; 9 bases line up with TRBD2. The CDR3 spans 17 residues. After removal of 10 bases from V and 4 bases from J, the junction contained 17 bases not matched to a gene. Germline assignment: CDR1 KGHSH and CDR2 LQKENI.

For the CDR3, the DNA is TGTGCCAGCAGCTTGGGGGGGGAGGATACGCAGTATTTT. Its protein is CASSLGGEDTQYF. The chain combines TRBV5-4 with TRBJ2-3, with D perhaps matching TRBD2 (6 bases). The germline CDR1 and CDR2 sequences are SGHNT and YYREEE (reference sequence). Trimming removed 0 bases from V and 6 bases from J, with 8 bases in between. This CDR3 has 13 residues.

CDR3 loop: CASTPVRGTGNTIYF. CDR3 coding DNA: TGTGCCAGCACCCCCGTGAGGGGTACGGGAAACACCATATATTTT. The gene calls are TRBV2 and TRBJ1-3, with TRBD1 as a possible D gene (5 bases). Germline loops: CDR1 SNHLY, CDR2 FYNNEI. V lost 7 bases and J lost 4, with 17 bases in between. The CDR3 has 15 amino acids.

This clone was found a few times. The chain couples TRBV28 to TRBJ1-5, with no clear D. This CDR3 has 11 residues. CDR1 is MDHEN, CDR2 SYDVKM, per germline. V was pared by 5 bases and J by 11 bases, with 10 bases between. The CDR3 is CASSRPGSQHF. The CDR3 nucleotides read TGTGCCAGCAGTCGCCCCGGGTCCCAGCATTTT.

Only one count was recorded for this clone. J is TRBJ2-3 and V is TRBV7-2; D is ambiguous. The CDR3 runs to 15 residues. V was pared by 6 bases and J by 4 bases, with 17 bases between. In germline, CDR1 is SGHTA, CDR2 FQGNSA. In DNA, the CDR3 is TGTGCCAGCAGTCCCCGACCCTCCGGAGCAGATACGCAGTATTTT. Amino acids: CASSPRPSGADTQYF.

The V gene is TRBV5-6, the J gene TRBJ1-5, with D hard to call. The germline V gene encodes CDR1 SGHDT and CDR2 YYEEEE. This CDR3 has 14 residues. V lost 4 bases and J lost 3, with 11 bases in between. In DNA form, the CDR3 reads TGTGCCAGCAGCCTTCGATCCCACAATCAGCCCCAGCATTTT. Protein sequence: CASSLRSHNQPQHF.

The V and J genes are TRBV19 and TRBJ2-2, with D tentatively TRBD1 (6 bases). The CDR3 is made up of 15 amino acids. Germline V gene lookup returns CDR1 LNHDA and CDR2 SQIVND (reference sequence). V shed 2 bases and J shed 4 bases, with 11 bases lying between them. CDR3 loop: CASSIKRDTTGELFF. Here the CDR3 DNA reads TGTGCCAGTAGTATAAAGAGGGACACCACCGGGGAGCTGTTTTTT.

The chain carries TRBV6-5 and TRBJ1-5; TRBD1 agrees at 8 bases. The CDR3 is made up of 13 amino acids. Looked up from germline, CDR1 is MNHEY and CDR2 is SVGAGI. Trimming removed 8 bases from V and 7 bases from J; junction bases left unmatched: 7. The CDR3 reads CASAETGEQPQHF. In DNA, the CDR3 is TGTGCCAGCGCGGAGACAGGGGAACAGCCCCAGCATTTT.

The chain recombines TRBV2 with TRBJ2-1; D call uncertain. CDR3 length: 13 amino acids. Germline assignment: CDR1 SNHLY and CDR2 FYNNEI. V lost 4 bases and J lost 2, with 6 bases in between. In DNA form, the CDR3 reads TGTGCCAGCAGTGTTGGGGCCTACAATGAGCAGTTCTTC. Protein: CASSVGAYNEQFF.

V usage is TRBV28 and J usage is TRBJ2-2, with 10 bases identical to TRBD2. The CDR3 totals 15 residues. Looked up from germline, CDR1 is MDHEN and CDR2 is SYDVKM. Trimming removed 5 bases from V and 9 bases from J; junction bases left unmatched: 9. CDR3 coding DNA: TGTGCCAGCAGTCGGAGCGGGGGGGCTCTGTGGGAGCTGTTTTTT. This gives the protein CASSRSGGALWELFF.

The chain employs TRBV6-4 and TRBJ2-1; 9 positions agree with TRBD2. V was pared by 5 bases and J by 9 bases, with 11 bases of the junction left unmatched. The length of the CDR3 is 15 residues. Per the germline V gene, CDR1 is MRHNA and CDR2 is SNTAGT. The CDR3 DNA follows: TGTGCCAGCAGTTTTTCCGCGGGGGGGATAGGTGAGCAGTTCTTC. Translation: CASSFSAGGIGEQFF.

For this clone: Compared with germline, one end of the junction differs, possibly owing to a read error. V usage is TRBV7-7 and J usage is TRBJ1-1, with a weak D call TRBD1 (5 bases). The CDR3 loop spans 14 amino acids. Germline V gene data show CDR1 as SSHAT and CDR2 as FNYEAQ (reference sequence). In nucleotides, the CDR3 is TGTGCTAGCAGCCCGGAGGGGATGAACACTGAAGCTTTCTTT. It yields the protein CASSPEGMNTEAFF. Filled out from reference TRBV7-7 and TRBJ1-1, the complete variable domain reads GAGVSQSPRYKVTKRGQDVTLRCDPISSHATLYWYQQALGQGPEFLTYFNYEAQPDKSGLPSDRFSAERPEGSISTLTIQRTEQRDSAMYRCASSPEGMNTEAFFGQGTRLTVV.

The genes are TRBV6-5 and TRBJ1-5; D possibly corresponds to TRBD1 (5 bases). This CDR3 comprises 15 residues. The germline V gene has CDR1 MNHEY and CDR2 SVGAGI. The ends were cut back, 5 bases at V and 1 base at J, with 12 bases in the middle. The CDR3 bases are TGTGCCAGCAGTCGGGGGGGGGAGAGCAATCAGCCCCAGCATTTT. Protein: CASSRGGESNQPQHF.

This chain uses TRBV30 with TRBJ2-5; unclear D gene. Germline CDR1 and CDR2: GTSNPN and SVGIG (reference sequence). The CDR3 has 12 residues. Trimming took 0 bases from V and 6 from J, leaving 8 bases between them. The CDR3 nucleotides are TGTGCCTGGAGTGTGGGTGGGAAGACCCAGTACTTC. Amino acids: CAWSVGGKTQYF.

The chain has TRBV7-2 and TRBJ2-3; D unclear. The CDR3 runs to 13 residues. Germline assignment: CDR1 SGHTA and CDR2 FQGNSA. The V end was cut by 3 bases, the J end by 2 bases, with 6 bases between. The CDR3 is CASSFSATDTQYF. CDR3 coding DNA: TGTGCCAGCAGCTTCTCCGCCACAGATACGCAGTATTTT.

The table lists this clone with a few counts. The rearrangement joins TRBV6-5 to TRBJ1-2; D perhaps matches TRBD1 (6 bases). CDR1 and CDR2 (germline): MNHEY, SVGAGI. The CDR3 is 13 residues long. The V and J ends lost 5 bases and 4 bases respectively, with 11 bases between them. The CDR3 here is CASSPTGSYGYTF. In DNA, the CDR3 is TGTGCCAGCAGTCCCACAGGGTCCTATGGCTACACCTTC.

There are many counts of this clone. J is TRBJ1-6 and V is TRBV2; TRBD1 matches at 9 bases. The junction had 5 bases not matched to a gene; V was cut back by 5 bases and J by 6 bases. Germline lookup yields CDR1 SNHLY and CDR2 FYNNEI. There are 15 residues in the CDR3. The CDR3 DNA reads as TGTGCCAGCAGTCCAGGGACAGGGCCTAATTCACCCCTCCACTTT. Protein sequence: CASSPGTGPNSPLHF.

The chain carries TRBV6-8 and TRBJ2-7, with D unresolved. Germline V gives CDR1 MNHGY, CDR2 SAAAGT. The CDR3 loop spans 16 amino acids. The V end lost 0 bases, the J end lost 6 bases, and 18 bases lay between the germline ends. The CDR3 coding sequence is TGTGCCAGCAGTTACTCGAGGTGCCGTTTCGGTACCGAGCAGTACTTC. This sequence encodes CASSYSRCRFGTEQYF.

CDR3 bases: TGCAGCGTTGCACAGGGGAGTGGCGAAAAACTGTTTTTT. This encodes CSVAQGSGEKLFF. The chain combines TRBV29-1 with TRBJ1-4, with 7 bases identical to TRBD1. V was pared by 4 bases and J by 8 bases, with 7 bases of the junction left unmatched. Germline V gene sequence: CDR1 SQVTM, CDR2 ANQGSEA. CDR3 length: 13 residues.